This T cell receptor beta chain appears in the sequencing data of a study of PD-1 blockade in classical Hodgkin lymphoma. Sequenced by immunoSEQ multiplex PCR; TCRdb stores in-frame clones only, minus some. The sample shows 6,000 to 10,000 clones, more than 75% of them seen only once. As concerns this clone: As yet, its antigen is unknown.

Study outcomes and limitations: The study reported lower baseline TCR diversity in newly diagnosed patients than in healthy donors.

Germline-derived CDR1 and CDR2 are SGHTA and FQGTGA. V lost 3 bases and J lost 0; bases outside the gene matches: 15. The CDR3 is 20 residues long. The time point was: cycle 4 day 1 (C4D1), after about 6 weeks of nivolumab. Each of the patients experienced relapse following autologous stem cell transplantation, and their brentuximab vedotin exposure differed. The chain recombines TRBV7-3 with TRBJ2-2; 8 bases match TRBD2. This material consisted of peripheral blood mononuclear cells (PBMCs), taken before the fourth cycle of nivolumab. The clonotype was recovered from a human donor with classical Hodgkin lymphoma. The CDR3 nucleotides are TGTGCCAGCAGCTTCAGAGGGGGGGGAGAACTAGCGGCGAACACCGGGGAGCTGTTTTTT. Translated, it gives CASSFRGGGELAANTGELFF.